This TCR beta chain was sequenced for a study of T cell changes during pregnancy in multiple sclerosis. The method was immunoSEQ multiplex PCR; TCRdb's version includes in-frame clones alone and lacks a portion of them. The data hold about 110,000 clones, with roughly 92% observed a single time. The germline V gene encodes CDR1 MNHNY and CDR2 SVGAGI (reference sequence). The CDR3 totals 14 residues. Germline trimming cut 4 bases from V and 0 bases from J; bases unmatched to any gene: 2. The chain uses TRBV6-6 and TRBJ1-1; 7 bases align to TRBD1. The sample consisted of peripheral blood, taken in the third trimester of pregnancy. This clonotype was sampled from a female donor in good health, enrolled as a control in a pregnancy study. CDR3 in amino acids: CASSLQGMNTEAFF. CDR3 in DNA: TGTGCCAGCAGTTTACAGGGGATGAACACTGAAGCTTTCTTT.